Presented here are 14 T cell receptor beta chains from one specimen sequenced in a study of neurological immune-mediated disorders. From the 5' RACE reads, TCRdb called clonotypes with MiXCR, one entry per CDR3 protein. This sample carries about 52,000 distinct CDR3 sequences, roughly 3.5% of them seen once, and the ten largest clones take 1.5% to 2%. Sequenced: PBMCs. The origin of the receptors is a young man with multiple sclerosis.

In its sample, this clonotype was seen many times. Here the CDR3 reads CASSQGGELFF. The DNA for the CDR3 is TGTGCCAGCAGCCAGGGCGGGGAGCTGTTTTTT. The rearrangement uses TRBV3-1 and TRBJ2-2; no reliable D call. Trimming shortened V by 3 bases and J by 7 bases, and 3 bases separated the two germline ends. The CDR3 is 11 amino acids. In germline, CDR1 is LGHDT, CDR2 YNNKEL (reference sequence).

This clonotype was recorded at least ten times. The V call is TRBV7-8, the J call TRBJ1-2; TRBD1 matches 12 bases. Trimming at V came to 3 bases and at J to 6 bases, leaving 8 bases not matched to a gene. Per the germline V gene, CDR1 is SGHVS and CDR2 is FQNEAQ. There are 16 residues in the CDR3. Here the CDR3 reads CASSFTSRDRGHGYTF. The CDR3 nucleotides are TGTGCCAGCAGCTTCACCTCCCGGGACAGGGGGCATGGCTACACCTTC.

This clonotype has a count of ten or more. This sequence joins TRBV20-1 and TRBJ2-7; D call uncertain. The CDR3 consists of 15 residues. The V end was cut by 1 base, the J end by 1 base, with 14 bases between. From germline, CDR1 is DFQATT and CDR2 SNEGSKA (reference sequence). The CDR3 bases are TGCAGTGCTAGAGCTACCTCCCGAGGATCCTACGAGCAGTACTTC. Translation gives CSARATSRGSYEQYF.

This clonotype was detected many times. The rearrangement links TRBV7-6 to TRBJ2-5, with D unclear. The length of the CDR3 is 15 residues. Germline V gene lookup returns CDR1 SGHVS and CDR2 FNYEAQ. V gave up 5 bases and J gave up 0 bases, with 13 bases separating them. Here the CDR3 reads CASSQTSLDQETQYF. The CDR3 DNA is TGTGCCAGCAGCCAAACGTCTTTGGACCAAGAGACCCAGTACTTC.

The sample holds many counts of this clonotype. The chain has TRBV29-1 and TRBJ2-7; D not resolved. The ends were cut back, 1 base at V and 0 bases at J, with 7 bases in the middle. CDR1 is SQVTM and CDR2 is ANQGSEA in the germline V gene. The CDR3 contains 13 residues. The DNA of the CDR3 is TGCAGCGTTGAAGTCCCAGACTCCTACGAGCAGTACTTC. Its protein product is CSVEVPDSYEQYF.

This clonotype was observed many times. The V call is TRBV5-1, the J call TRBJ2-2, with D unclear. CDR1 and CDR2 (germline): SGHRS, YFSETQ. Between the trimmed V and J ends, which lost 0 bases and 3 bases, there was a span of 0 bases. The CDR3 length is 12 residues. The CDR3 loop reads CASSLDTGELFF. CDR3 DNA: TGCGCCAGCAGCTTGGACACCGGGGAGCTGTTTTTT.

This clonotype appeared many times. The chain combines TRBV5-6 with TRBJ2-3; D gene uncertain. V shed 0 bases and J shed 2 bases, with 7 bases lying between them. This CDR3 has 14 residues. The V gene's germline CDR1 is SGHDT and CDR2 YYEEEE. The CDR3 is CASSLEYSTDTQYF. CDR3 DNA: TGTGCCAGCAGCTTGGAGTACTCCACAGATACGCAGTATTTT.

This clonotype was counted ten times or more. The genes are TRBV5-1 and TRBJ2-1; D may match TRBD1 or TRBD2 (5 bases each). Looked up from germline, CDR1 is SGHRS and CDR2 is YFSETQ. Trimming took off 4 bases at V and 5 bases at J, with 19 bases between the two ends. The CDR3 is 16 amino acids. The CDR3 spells CASSRGVYISNNEQFF. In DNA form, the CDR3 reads TGCGCCAGCAGCCGAGGGGTCTACATATCGAACAATGAGCAGTTCTTC.

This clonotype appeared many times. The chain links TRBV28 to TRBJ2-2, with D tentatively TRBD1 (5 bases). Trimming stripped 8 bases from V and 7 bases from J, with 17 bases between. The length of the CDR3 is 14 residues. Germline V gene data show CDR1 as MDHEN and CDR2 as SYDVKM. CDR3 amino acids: CASYEARAIGELFF. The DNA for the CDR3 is TGTGCCAGCTATGAGGCCAGGGCCATCGGGGAGCTGTTTTTT.

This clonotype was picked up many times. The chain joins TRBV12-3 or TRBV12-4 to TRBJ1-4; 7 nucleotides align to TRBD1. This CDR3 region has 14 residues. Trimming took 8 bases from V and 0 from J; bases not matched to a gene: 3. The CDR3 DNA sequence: TGTGCCAGCTTCACAGGGGCAACTAATGAAAAACTGTTTTTT. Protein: CASFTGATNEKLFF.

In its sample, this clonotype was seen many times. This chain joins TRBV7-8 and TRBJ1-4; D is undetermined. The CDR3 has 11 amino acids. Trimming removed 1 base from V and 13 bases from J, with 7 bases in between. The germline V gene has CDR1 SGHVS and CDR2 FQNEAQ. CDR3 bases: TGTGCCAGCAGCTTAGGTCTACGACTGTTTTTT. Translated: CASSLGLRLFF. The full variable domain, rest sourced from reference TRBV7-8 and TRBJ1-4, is GAGVSQSPRYKVAKRGQDVALRCDPISGHVSLFWYQQALGQGPEFLTYFQNEAQLDKSGLPSDRFFAERPEGSVSTLKIQRTQQEDSAVYLCASSLGLRLFFGSGTQLSVL.

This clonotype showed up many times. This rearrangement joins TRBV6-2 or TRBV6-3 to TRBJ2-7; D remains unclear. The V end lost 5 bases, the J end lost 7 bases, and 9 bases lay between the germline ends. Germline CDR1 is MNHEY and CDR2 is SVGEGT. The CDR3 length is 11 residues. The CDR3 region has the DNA TGTGCCAGCAGTCAAGGGTTTGAGCAGTACTTC. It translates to CASSQGFEQYF.

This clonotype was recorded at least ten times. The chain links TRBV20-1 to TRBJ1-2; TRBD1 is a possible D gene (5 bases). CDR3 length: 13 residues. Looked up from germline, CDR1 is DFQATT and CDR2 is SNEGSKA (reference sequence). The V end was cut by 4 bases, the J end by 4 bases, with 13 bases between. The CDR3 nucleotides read TGCAGTGCTATCGTAGGGGCCACCTATGGCTACACCTTC. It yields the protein CSAIVGATYGYTF.

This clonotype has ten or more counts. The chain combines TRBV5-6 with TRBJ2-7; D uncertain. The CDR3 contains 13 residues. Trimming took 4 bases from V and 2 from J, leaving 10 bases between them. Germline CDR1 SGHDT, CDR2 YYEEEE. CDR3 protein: CASSRGQTYEQYF. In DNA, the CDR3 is TGTGCCAGCAGCCGCGGCCAGACCTACGAGCAGTACTTC.